This TCR beta chain was recovered during a study of persistence of HIV-infected CD4 T cells. The immunoSEQ assay was version 4, run in survey mode. Clones were read by immunoSEQ multiplex PCR, and TCRdb kept only the in-frame ones, dropping some. The data hold about 20,000 clones, with about four fifths observed a single time. The CDR3 covers 14 residues. CDR1 is SNHLY and CDR2 is FYNNEI in the germline V gene. Trimming cost V 6 bases and J 7 bases; bases outside gene matches: 3. Cells were stimulated with CMV-infected fibroblast lysates at roughly 10 ug/mL. Sorting of responding CD4+ T cells relied on upregulated CD40 ligand together with CD69. For at least 4 years, plasma HIV-1 RNA was undetectable (<50 copies/mL). Anti-CD28/CD49d costimulation, CD40-blocking antibody and enfuvirtide were given to CD8-depleted PBMCs for 18 hours. A remark on this clone: Its antigen remains unknown.

Sequenced here: CD4+ T cells sorted from PBMCs after approximately 19-hour stimulation, sampled from a patient who received antiretroviral therapy. V is TRBV2 and J is TRBJ2-1, with 13 bases aligning to TRBD2. The clonotype comes from an adult man with HIV who was CMV-seropositive. CDR3 loop: CASSGLAGENEQFF. As DNA, the CDR3 is TGTGCCAGCAGCGGACTAGCGGGGGAGAATGAGCAGTTCTTC. The full variable domain, in which reference TRBV2 and TRBJ2-1 provide the parts outside the CDR3, is EPEVTQTPSHQVTQMGQEVILRCVPISNHLYFYWYRQILGQKVEFLVSFYNNEISEKSEIFDDQFSVERPDGSNFTLKIRSTKLEDSAMYFCASSGLAGENEQFFGPGTRLTVL.